This T cell receptor beta chain is drawn from a study of cytomegalovirus exposure and HLA in healthy donors. With V trimmed by 1 base and J by 10 bases, 10 bases remained unmatched. CDR1 is LNHNV, CDR2 YYDKDF, per germline (reference sequence). The CDR3 sequence is 17 residues long. 60 Vbeta and 13 Jbeta primers were used in PCR. Profiling relied on immunoSEQ multiplex PCR, and the TCRdb table lists in-frame clones only, not all of them. The sample contains around 150,000 clones, about four fifths of which appear only once. V is TRBV15 and J is TRBJ1-6, with TRBD1 matching 10 bases. The sequence derives from a woman aged 40 to 49 in good health and CMV-seronegative. The sequencing input was PBMCs. The CDR3 region has the DNA TGTGCCACCAGCAGAGGGACCGGGACAGGGGTAGGGTCACCCCTCCACTTT. Its translation is CATSRGTGTGVGSPLHF.